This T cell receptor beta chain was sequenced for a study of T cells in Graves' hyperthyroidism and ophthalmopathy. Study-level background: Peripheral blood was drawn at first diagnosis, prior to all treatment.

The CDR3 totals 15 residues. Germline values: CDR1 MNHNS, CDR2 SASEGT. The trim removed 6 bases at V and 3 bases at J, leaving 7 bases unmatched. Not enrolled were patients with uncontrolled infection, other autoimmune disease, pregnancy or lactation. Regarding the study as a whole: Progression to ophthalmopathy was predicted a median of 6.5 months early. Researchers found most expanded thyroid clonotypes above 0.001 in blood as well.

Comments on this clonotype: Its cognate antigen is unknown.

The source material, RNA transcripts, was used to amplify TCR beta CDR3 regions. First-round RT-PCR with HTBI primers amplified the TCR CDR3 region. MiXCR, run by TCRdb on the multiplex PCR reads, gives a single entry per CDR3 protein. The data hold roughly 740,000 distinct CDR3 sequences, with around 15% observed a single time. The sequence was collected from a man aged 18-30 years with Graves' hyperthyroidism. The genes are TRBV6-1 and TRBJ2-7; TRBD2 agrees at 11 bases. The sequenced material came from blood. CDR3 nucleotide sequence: TGTGCCAGCAGACGACTAGCGGGACTTTTCTACGAGCAGTACTTC. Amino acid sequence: CASRRLAGLFYEQYF.